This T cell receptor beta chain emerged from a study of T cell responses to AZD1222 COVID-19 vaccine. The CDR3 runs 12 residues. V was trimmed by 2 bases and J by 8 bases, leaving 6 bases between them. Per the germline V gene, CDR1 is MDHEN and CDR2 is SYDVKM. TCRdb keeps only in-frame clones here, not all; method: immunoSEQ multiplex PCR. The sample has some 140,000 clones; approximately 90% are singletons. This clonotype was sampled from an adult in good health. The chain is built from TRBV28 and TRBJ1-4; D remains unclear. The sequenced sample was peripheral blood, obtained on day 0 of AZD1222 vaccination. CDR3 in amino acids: CASSLEGEKLFF. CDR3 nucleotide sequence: TGTGCCAGCAGTTTAGAAGGGGAAAAACTGTTTTTT.